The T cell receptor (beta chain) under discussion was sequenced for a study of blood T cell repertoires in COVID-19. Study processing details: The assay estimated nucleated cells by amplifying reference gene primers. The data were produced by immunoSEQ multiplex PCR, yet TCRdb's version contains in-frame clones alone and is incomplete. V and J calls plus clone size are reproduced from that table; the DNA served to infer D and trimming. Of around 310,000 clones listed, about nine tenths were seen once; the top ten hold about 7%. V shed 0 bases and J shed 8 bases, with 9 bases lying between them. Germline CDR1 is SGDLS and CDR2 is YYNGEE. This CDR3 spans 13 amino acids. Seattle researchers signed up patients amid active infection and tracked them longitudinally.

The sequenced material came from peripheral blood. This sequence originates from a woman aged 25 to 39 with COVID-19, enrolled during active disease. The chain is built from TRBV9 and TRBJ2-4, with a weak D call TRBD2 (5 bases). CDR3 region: CASSVESEDIQYF. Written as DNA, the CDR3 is TGTGCCAGCAGCGTAGAGTCGGAGGACATTCAGTACTTC.